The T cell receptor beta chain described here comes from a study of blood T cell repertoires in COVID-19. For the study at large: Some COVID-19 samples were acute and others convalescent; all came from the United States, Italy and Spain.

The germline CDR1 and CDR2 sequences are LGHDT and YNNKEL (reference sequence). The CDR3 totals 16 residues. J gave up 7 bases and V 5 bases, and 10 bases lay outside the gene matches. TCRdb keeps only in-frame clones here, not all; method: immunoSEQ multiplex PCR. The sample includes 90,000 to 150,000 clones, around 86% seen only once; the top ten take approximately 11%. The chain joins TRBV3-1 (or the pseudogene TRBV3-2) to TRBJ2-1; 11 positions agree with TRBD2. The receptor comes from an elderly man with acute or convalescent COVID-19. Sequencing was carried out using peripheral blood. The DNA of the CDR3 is TGTGCCAGCAGCGGCGTTAGCGGGGGGGCAGTAAATGAGCAGTTCTTC. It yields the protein CASSGVSGGAVNEQFF.